This record looks at one TCR beta chain sequence and its context. This record belongs to a study of cytomegalovirus exposure and HLA in healthy donors. Overall study: Approximately 85 million unique TCRs from HLA-typed donors were held in an early data release.

Researchers ran the PCR with 60 Vbeta and 13 Jbeta primers. Sequencing was performed with immunoSEQ multiplex PCR; in TCRdb, only in-frame clones are kept and a portion is missing. Of around 150,000 clones in the sample, 81% were seen once. Per the germline V gene, CDR1 is SGHRS and CDR2 is YFSETQ. The CDR3 has 15 amino acids. The V gene end was trimmed by 4 bases and the J gene end by 6 bases; junction bases not matched to a gene: 10. The sequencing input was PBMCs. This sequence originates from a woman between 50 and 59 years old in good health and CMV-seronegative. V and J are TRBV5-1 and TRBJ2-7; 10 bases map to TRBD1. CDR3 amino acids: CASSPPGQGPSEQYF. In nucleotides, the CDR3 is TGCGCCAGCAGCCCACCGGGACAGGGGCCTTCCGAGCAGTACTTC.